The TCR beta chain under discussion was sequenced for a study of ipilimumab plus nivolumab after autologous stem cell transplantation. The wider study: Median doses per patient: four or five ipilimumab, about eight nivolumab. The myeloma group: high-risk transplant-naive, or relapse within 3 years after first autologous transplant.

This CDR3 has 15 amino acids. Looked up from germline, CDR1 is MGHRA and CDR2 is YSYEKL. The germline V and J ends were trimmed by 1 base and 1 base, with 10 bases remaining between them. Patients got ipilimumab 1 mg/kg beginning 14 to 28 days post-transplant. Dosing: nivolumab 3 mg/kg IV, weeks 1, 4, 7, 10, then every two weeks to week 26. Repertoires were generated with immunoSEQ multiplex PCR, while TCRdb's copy carries only in-frame clones and drops some. The data contain thousands of clones, under 80% of them seen just once; the ten biggest clones take up over 15%. This chain connects TRBV4-1 to TRBJ1-2; no clear D. The origin of this receptor is a male donor with multiple myeloma. The sequencing used PBMCs, collected in a trial of ipilimumab plus nivolumab as post-transplant consolidation. The CDR3 DNA follows: TGCGCCAGCAGCCAAGGGCAGGCTGATAACTATGGCTACACCTTC. Its translation is CASSQGQADNYGYTF.